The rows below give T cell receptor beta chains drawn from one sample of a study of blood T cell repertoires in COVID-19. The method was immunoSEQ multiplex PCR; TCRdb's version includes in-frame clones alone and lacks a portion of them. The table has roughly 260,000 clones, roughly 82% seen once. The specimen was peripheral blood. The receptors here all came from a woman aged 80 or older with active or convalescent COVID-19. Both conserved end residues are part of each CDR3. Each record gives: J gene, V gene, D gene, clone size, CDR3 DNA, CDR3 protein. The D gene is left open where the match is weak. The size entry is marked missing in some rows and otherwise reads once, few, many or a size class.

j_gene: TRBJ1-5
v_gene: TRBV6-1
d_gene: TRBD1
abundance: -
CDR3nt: TGTGCCAGCAGCACGGGACAGCTTAGCAATCAGCCCCAGCATTTT
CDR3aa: CASSTGQLSNQPQHF

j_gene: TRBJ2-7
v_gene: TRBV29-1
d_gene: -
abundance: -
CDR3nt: TGCAGCGTAGCCCGGGGGATCGAGCAGTACTTC
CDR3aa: CSVARGIEQYF

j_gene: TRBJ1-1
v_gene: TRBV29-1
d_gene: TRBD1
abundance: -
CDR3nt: TGCAGCGTCTCAGGGGGCACTGAAGCTTTCTTT
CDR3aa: CSVSGGTEAFF

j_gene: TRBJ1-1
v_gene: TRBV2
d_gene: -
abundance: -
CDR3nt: TGTGCCAGCAGTGTTTTATCCATAGCCGAAGCTTTCTTT
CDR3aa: CASSVLSIAEAFF

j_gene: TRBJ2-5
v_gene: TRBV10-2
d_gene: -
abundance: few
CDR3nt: TGCGCCAGCAGTGAGTCCGCGGGGTCGTATGAGACCCAGTACTTC
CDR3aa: CASSESAGSYETQYF

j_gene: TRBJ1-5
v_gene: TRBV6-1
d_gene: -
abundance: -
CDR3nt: TGTGCCAGCAGTGACACAGGGATACTCAATCAGCCCCAGCATTTT
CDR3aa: CASSDTGILNQPQHF

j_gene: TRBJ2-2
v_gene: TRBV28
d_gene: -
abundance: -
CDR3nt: TGTGCCAGCAGTTCAAAGGACTGGAAACTCACCGGGGAGCTGTTTTTT
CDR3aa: CASSSKDWKLTGELFF

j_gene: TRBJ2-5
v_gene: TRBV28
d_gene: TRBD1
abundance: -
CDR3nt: TGTGCCAGCAGTGCGGACAGGCTTGCAGCAGAGACCCAGTACTTC
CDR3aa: CASSADRLAAETQYF

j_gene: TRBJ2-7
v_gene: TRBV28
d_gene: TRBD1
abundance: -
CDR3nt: TGTGCCACCGGGGACAGGGGGCCCTACGAGCAGTACTTC
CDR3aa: CATGDRGPYEQYF

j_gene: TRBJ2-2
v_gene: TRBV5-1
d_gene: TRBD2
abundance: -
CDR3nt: TGCGCCAGCAGCCCTCTAGCGGGGGCGGACGGGGAGCTGTTTTTT
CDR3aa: CASSPLAGADGELFF

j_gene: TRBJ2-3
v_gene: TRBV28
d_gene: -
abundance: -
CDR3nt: TGTGCCAGCAGCCCCACCCCTTACAGGGTTTCAGACGATACGCAGTATTTT
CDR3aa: CASSPTPYRVSDDTQYF

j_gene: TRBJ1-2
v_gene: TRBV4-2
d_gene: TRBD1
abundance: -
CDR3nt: TGTGCCAGCCGGGGAGGGACAGGGGGCGCTTTTGGATATGGCTACACCTTC
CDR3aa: CASRGGTGGAFGYGYTF

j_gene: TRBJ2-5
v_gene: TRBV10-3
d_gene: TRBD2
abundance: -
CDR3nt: TGTGCCATCAGTGATTCGGCGGGAGGGGGAGAGACCCAGTACTTC
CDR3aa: CAISDSAGGGETQYF

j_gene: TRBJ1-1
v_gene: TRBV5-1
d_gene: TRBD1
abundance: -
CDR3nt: TGCGCCAGCCAAGGACAGGGGGTGAGTAATGAAGCTTTCTTT
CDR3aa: CASQGQGVSNEAFF

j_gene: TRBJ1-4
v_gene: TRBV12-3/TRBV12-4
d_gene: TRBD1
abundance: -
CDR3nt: TGTGCCAGCAAGAGGACAGGCAATGAAAAACTGTTTTTT
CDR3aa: CASKRTGNEKLFF

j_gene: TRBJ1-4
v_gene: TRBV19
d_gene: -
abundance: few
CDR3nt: TGTGCCAGTAGTGCCGGGACACGGGGTGAAAAACTGTTTTTT
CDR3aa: CASSAGTRGEKLFF

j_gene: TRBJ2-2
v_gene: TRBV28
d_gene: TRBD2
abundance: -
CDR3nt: TGTGCCAGCAGCTCACCCGGACTAGCGGGAGCCGGGGAGCTGTTTTTT
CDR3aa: CASSSPGLAGAGELFF

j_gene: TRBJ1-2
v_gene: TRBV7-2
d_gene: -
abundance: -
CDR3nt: TGTGCCAGCAGCCCGTCTGGAGGGGTCTATGGCTACACCTTC
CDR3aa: CASSPSGGVYGYTF

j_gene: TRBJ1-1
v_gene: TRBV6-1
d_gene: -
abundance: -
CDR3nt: TGTGCCAGCAGTGACAGGGGTGATGAAGCTTTCTTT
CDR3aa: CASSDRGDEAFF

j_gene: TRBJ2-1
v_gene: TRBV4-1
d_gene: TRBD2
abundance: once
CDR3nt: TGCGCCAGCAGCCCCAGTGTGTGGGGACTAGCGGGGATGCAGTTCTTC
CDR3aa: CASSPSVWGLAGMQFF

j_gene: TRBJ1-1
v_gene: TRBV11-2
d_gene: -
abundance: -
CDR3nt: TGTGCCAGCAGCTTAGACAGGTTAAGGGGCACTGAAGCTTTCTTT
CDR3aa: CASSLDRLRGTEAFF

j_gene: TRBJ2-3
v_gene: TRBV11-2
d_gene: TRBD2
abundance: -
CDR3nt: TGTGCCAGCAGCTTAGGGGTCGTGGGGGGGGCAGATACGCAGTATTTT
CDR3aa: CASSLGVVGGADTQYF

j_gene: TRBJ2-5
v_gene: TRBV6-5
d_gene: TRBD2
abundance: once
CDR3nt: TGTGCCAGCAGTCACGGGGGGTCGCGGGAGACCCAGTACTTC
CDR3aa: CASSHGGSRETQYF

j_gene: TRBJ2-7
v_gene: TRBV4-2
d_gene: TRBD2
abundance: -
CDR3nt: TGTGCCAGCAGCCAATTAATGGGGACTAGAGGGCAAAAAACCTCCTACGAGCAGTACTTC
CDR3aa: CASSQLMGTRGQKTSYEQYF

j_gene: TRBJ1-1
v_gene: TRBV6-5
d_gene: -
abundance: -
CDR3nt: TGTGCCAGCAGCGGATCGGGACGAGGGGGCACTGAAGCTTTCTTT
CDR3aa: CASSGSGRGGTEAFF

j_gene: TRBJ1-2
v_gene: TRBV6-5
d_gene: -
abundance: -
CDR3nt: TGTGCCAGCAGTTACTCCCAGGGAGGGAACTATGGCTACACCTTC
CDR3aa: CASSYSQGGNYGYTF

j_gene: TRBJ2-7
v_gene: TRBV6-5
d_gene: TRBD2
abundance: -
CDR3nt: TGTGCCAGCAGTTCCATCGGGACTACCGTTATGTTGCAGTACTTC
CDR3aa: CASSSIGTTVMLQYF

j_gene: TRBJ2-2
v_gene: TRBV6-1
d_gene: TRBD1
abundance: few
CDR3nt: TGTGCCAGCAGTGAAAAGCTGACAGGGATTTCAACGAACACCGGGGAGCTGTTTTTT
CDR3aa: CASSEKLTGISTNTGELFF

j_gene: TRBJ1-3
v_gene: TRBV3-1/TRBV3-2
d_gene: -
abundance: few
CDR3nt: TGTGCCAGCAGCCTCAGTGCTTCTGGAAACACCATATATTTT
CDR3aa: CASSLSASGNTIYF

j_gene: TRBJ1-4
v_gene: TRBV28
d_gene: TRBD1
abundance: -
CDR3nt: TGTGCCAGCAGAGCACAGGGGGCGTGGGGTGAAAAACTGTTTTTT
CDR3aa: CASRAQGAWGEKLFF

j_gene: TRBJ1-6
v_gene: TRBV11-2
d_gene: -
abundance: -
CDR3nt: TGTGCCAGCAGCCCGTGGCTGGGGGCAGGGAATTCACCCCTCCACTTT
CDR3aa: CASSPWLGAGNSPLHF

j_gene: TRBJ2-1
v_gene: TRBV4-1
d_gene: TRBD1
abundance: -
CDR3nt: TGCGCCAGCAGCAACCCCGGGACAATGGCGGACAGGGCTCCTAGAAAGCAGTTCTTC
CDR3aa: CASSNPGTMADRAPRKQFF

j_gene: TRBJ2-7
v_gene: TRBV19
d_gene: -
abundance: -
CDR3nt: TGTGCCAGTAGTATCAACAGGGAAACCGAGCAGTACTTC
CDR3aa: CASSINRETEQYF

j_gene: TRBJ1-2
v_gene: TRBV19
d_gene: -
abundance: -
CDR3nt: TGTGCCAGTAGTATTGGTGGGGCAGTATTCTATGGCTACACCTTC
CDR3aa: CASSIGGAVFYGYTF

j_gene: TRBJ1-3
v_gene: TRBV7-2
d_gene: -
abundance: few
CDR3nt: TGTGCCAGCAGCTTAGGGCCCCCCTCTGGAAACACCATATATTTT
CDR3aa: CASSLGPPSGNTIYF

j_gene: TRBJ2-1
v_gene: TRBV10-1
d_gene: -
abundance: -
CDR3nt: TGCGCCAGCAGTGAGTCGAGGACAAGCTACAATGAGCAGTTCTTC
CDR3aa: CASSESRTSYNEQFF

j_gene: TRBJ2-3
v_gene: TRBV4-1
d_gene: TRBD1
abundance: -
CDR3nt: TGCGCCAGCAGCCAGCTCGACAGGGTCCCTCTAATACGGAACACAGATACGCAGTATTTT
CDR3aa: CASSQLDRVPLIRNTDTQYF

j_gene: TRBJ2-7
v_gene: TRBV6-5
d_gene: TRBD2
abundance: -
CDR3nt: TGTGCCAGCAGACGGACTAGCGGGAGCTACGAGCAGTACTTC
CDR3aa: CASRRTSGSYEQYF

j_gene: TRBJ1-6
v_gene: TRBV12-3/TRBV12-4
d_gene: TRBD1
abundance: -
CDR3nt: TGTGCCAGCCGGAGGGGACAGAATTCACCCCTCCACTTT
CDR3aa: CASRRGQNSPLHF

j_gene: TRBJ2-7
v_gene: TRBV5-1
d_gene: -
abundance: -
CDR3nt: TGCGCCAGCAGCTTGCAGGGGATAATCAACGAGCAGTACTTC
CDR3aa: CASSLQGIINEQYF

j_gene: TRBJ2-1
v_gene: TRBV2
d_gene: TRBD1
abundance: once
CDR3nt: TGTGCCAGCAGTGTGACAGGGCAGCAGTTCTTC
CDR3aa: CASSVTGQQFF

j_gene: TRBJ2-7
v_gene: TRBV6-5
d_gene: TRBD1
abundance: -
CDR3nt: TGTGCCAGCAGTTACTCATCTGGGACAGGGGGCTACGAGCAGTACTTC
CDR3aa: CASSYSSGTGGYEQYF

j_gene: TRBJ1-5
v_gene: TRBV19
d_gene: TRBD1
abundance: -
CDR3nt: TGTGCCAGTAGTATAGAGAGGACAGGCATAAATCAGCCCCAGCATTTT
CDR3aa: CASSIERTGINQPQHF

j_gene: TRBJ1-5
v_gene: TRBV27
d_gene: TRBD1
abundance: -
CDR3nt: TGTGCCAGCAGTCCTGGACAGGGGGTTTATAGCAATCAGCCCCAGCATTTT
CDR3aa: CASSPGQGVYSNQPQHF

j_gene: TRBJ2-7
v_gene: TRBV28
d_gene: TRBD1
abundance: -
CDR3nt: TGTGCCAGCAGTGCGACAGGGGGTACTTCTAGCGGACCCTACGAGCAGTACTTC
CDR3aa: CASSATGGTSSGPYEQYF

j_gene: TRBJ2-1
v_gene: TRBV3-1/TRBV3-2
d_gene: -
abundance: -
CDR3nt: TGTGCCAGCAGCCAAGTCTACAGCAATGAGCAGTTCTTC
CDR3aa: CASSQVYSNEQFF

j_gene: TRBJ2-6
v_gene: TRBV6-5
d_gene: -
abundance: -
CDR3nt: TGTGCCAGCAGCTCGGCAGGGGTCGGGGCCAACGTCCTGACTTTC
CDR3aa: CASSSAGVGANVLTF

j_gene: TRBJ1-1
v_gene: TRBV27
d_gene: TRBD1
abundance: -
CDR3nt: TGTGCCAGCAGTTGGGACAGGGAACGTGAAGCTTTCTTT
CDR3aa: CASSWDREREAFF